This TCR beta chain is drawn from a study of blood T cell repertoires in COVID-19. Study-level information: Sources were T cells, B-cell-depleted T cells, or PBMCs; the material itself was cDNA or gDNA.

Cohort 3 recovered donors had two negative PCRs, clearance, or symptom resolution. Data came from immunoSEQ multiplex PCR; TCRdb stores just in-frame clones and leaves some out. Counted here are over 250,000 clones, roughly 91% occurring once; the ten biggest clones make up approximately 9%. The source is a man aged 35-49 years who had recovered from COVID-19. The sample was PBMCs or T cells enriched from blood (not recorded which).

Here the CDR3 DNA reads TGTGCCAGTGCGACAGGGGGAAAAGACTATGGCTACACCTTC. Protein product: CASATGGKDYGYTF. The chain joins TRBV28 to TRBJ1-2; 9 bases fit TRBD1. Germline loops: CDR1 MDHEN, CDR2 SYDVKM. CDR3 size: 14 residues. The trim removed 9 bases at V and 3 bases at J, leaving 8 bases unmatched.